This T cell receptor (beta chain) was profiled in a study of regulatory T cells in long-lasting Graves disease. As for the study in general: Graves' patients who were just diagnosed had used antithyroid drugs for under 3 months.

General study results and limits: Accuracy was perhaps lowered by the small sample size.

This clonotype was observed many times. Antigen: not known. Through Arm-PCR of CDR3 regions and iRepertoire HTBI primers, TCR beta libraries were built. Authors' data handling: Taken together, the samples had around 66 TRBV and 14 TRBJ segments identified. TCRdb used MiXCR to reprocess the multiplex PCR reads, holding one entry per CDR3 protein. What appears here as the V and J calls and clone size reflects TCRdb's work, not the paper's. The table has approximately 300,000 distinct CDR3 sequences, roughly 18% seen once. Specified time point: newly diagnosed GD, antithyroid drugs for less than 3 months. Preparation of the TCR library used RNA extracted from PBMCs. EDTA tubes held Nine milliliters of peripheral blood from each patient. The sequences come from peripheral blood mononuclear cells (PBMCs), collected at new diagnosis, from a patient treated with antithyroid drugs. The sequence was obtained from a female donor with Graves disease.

The CDR3 DNA reads as TGTGCCAGTAGCAATAGGTTACTAGCGGATAATGAGCAGTTCTTC. This gives the protein CASSNRLLADNEQFF. This sequence joins TRBV19 and TRBJ2-1; TRBD2 matches at 8 bases. The CDR3 length is 15 residues. The V gene's germline CDR1 is LNHDA and CDR2 SQIVND (reference sequence). With 6 bases clipped from V and 7 bases from J, the junction kept 11 bases outside the gene matches.